This T cell receptor beta chain was found in a study of T-cell memory formation after mild COVID-19. This clonotype was observed many times. TCRdb re-derived calls from the 5' RACE reads in MiXCR, one entry per CDR3 protein. In the table there are over 150,000 distinct CDR3 sequences, around a fifth of which are singletons. The CDR3 runs 16 residues. Germline V gives CDR1 SGDLS, CDR2 YYNGEE. The V and J ends lost 1 base and 5 bases respectively, with 16 bases between them. The sample consisted of PBMCs or a T cell subset sorted from them (not recorded which). The chain combines TRBV9 with TRBJ2-1; maybe TRBD2 (5 bases). This TCR derives from an adult woman who had mild COVID-19 (a few samples of this study predate the infection). Cell type and time point are not known. CDR3: CASSVFRVARNNEQFF. For the CDR3, the DNA is TGTGCCAGCAGCGTATTTCGGGTAGCGAGGAACAATGAGCAGTTCTTC.